The 27 T cell receptor beta chains below come from one sample, sequenced in a study of T cell changes during pregnancy in multiple sclerosis. Here immunoSEQ multiplex PCR was the method, and the copy in TCRdb shows in-frame clones only, minus some. The sample lists some 74,000 clones; over 80% were seen once. The sample here was peripheral blood, taken before pregnancy. Source of these receptors: a female donor with multiple sclerosis, enrolled in a pregnancy study.

The CDR3 spells CASSIGASYEQYF. The CDR3 DNA reads as TGTGCCAGTAGTATAGGGGCCTCCTACGAGCAGTACTTC. This chain connects TRBV19 to TRBJ2-7; D is unresolved. V shed 1 base and J shed 0 bases, with 4 bases lying between them. The V gene's germline CDR1 is LNHDA and CDR2 SQIVND (reference sequence). The CDR3 has 13 amino acids.

DNA of the CDR3: TGTGCCAGCAGTTGGCAACAGGGGGCGGGTCAGCCCCAGCATTTT. Protein product: CASSWQQGAGQPQHF. The chain has TRBV6-6 and TRBJ1-5; 9 bases are a match to TRBD1. Germline V gene data show CDR1 as MNHNY and CDR2 as SVGAGI (reference sequence). The CDR3 covers 15 residues. V shed 4 bases, J shed 6 bases, and the junction held 7 bases outside the gene matches.

The DNA for the CDR3 is TGCAGCGTTGAAGATGGCGGGGGGGGGAGGTTCTTC. Its translation is CSVEDGGGGRFF. This chain uses TRBV29-1 with TRBJ2-1, with 9 bases identical to TRBD2. The junction had 6 bases not matched to a gene; V was cut back by 0 bases and J by 15 bases. CDR1 SQVTM and CDR2 ANQGSEA come from the germline V gene. This CDR3 has 12 residues.

The chain links TRBV7-2 to TRBJ2-3, with D maybe TRBD2 (6 bases). Germline-derived CDR1 and CDR2 are SGHTA and FQGNSA. The CDR3 spans 15 residues. Trimming cost V 1 base and J 2 bases, with 10 bases left between them. The CDR3 DNA reads TGTGCCAGCAGCTTAGGCCCGGGAGCCACAGATACGCAGTATTTT. Encoded protein: CASSLGPGATDTQYF. Filled out from reference TRBV7-2 and TRBJ2-3, the complete variable domain reads GAGVSQSPSNKVTEKGKDVELRCDPISGHTALYWYRQSLGQGLEFLIYFQGNSAPDKSGLPSDRFSAERTGGSVSTLTIQRTQQEDSAVYLCASSLGPGATDTQYFGPGTRLTVL.

This chain uses TRBV9 with TRBJ2-5, with D tentatively TRBD1 (6 bases). Looked up from germline, CDR1 is SGDLS and CDR2 is YYNGEE. This CDR3 contains 14 residues. V was shortened by 4 bases and J by 4 bases, with 14 bases between the two germline ends. CDR3: CASSLRGSVETQYF. Here the CDR3 DNA reads TGTGCCAGCAGCCTAAGGGGGAGTGTAGAGACCCAGTACTTC. Using reference TRBV9 and TRBJ2-5 for the parts outside the CDR3, the full variable domain is DSGVTQTPKHLITATGQRVTLRCSPRSGDLSVYWYQQSLDQGLQFLIQYYNGEERAKGNILERFSAQQFPDLHSELNLSSLELGDSALYFCASSLRGSVETQYFGPGTRLLVL.

The chain employs TRBV7-6 and TRBJ2-1; D not certain. The germline gives CDR1 SGHVS, CDR2 FNYEAQ. The ends were cut back, 5 bases at V and 0 bases at J, with 5 bases in the middle. The CDR3 loop spans 13 amino acids. The CDR3 DNA is TGTGCCAGCAGCGAGAGCTCCTACAATGAGCAGTTCTTC. It encodes CASSESSYNEQFF.

This clone was recorded only once. V usage is TRBV28 and J usage is TRBJ1-2; D is unclear. Deletions cut 2 bases from V and 6 bases from J, with 7 bases between. The V gene's germline CDR1 is MDHEN and CDR2 SYDVKM. The CDR3 is 12 amino acids. As DNA, the CDR3 is TGTGCCAGCAGTTTACCGGGTAATGGCTACACCTTC. Protein product: CASSLPGNGYTF.

This chain links TRBV29-1 with TRBJ2-1; possibly TRBD1 for D (6 bases). The CDR3 spans 14 residues. Germline assignment: CDR1 SQVTM and CDR2 ANQGSEA. Trimming pared 6 bases from V and 9 bases from J, leaving 21 bases between. CDR3 bases: TGCAGCGTGAGGGGCAGTCGAGGGGGTGCTGAGCAGTTCTTC. This codes for CSVRGSRGGAEQFF.

The rearrangement joins TRBV7-2 to TRBJ2-3, with TRBD2 identical over 10 bases. The CDR3 covers 19 residues. J gave up 6 bases and V 5 bases, and 20 bases lay outside the gene matches. Looked up from germline, CDR1 is SGHTA and CDR2 is FQGNSA. The CDR3 reads CASSVLRSVASGSRDTQYF. For the CDR3, the DNA is TGTGCCAGCAGCGTCTTACGTTCAGTGGCTAGCGGGAGTCGCGATACGCAGTATTTT.

CDR3 protein: CASSKQGFGANVLTF. The DNA for the CDR3 is TGTGCCAGCAGTAAACAGGGTTTTGGGGCCAACGTCCTGACTTTC. The chain is built from TRBV6-5 and TRBJ2-6; D is perhaps TRBD1 (6 bases). CDR3 length equals 15 residues. CDR1 is MNHEY and CDR2 is SVGAGI in the germline V gene. V was clipped by 5 bases and J by 3 bases, with 11 bases between them.

This clone was detected once. The chain combines TRBV25-1 with TRBJ2-7; perhaps TRBD1 as D (6 bases). With 3 bases removed from V and 5 bases from J, the gap between germline ends came to 17 bases. The germline gives CDR1 MGHDK, CDR2 SYGVNS. The CDR3 is 15 residues long. The CDR3 protein is CASSEANRAADEQYF. The CDR3 nucleotides are TGTGCCAGCAGTGAGGCTAACAGGGCGGCGGACGAGCAGTACTTC.

The rearrangement links TRBV1 to TRBJ2-1; TRBD2 is the table's D call, not checked against the DNA. TRBV1 is a pseudogene. The CDR3 extends over 17 amino acids. The CDR3 DNA follows: TGCACCAGCAGCCAAGATGCCCGTAGCGGGCGGGGCAATGAGCAGTTCTTC. Protein: CTSSQDARSGRGNEQFF.

This chain joins TRBV28 and TRBJ2-3; tentative D call: TRBD2 (6 bases). Germline CDR1 and CDR2: MDHEN and SYDVKM. The CDR3 runs 16 residues. Trimming stripped 4 bases from V and 0 bases from J, with 14 bases between. CDR3: CASSSLPGLSTDTQYF. The CDR3 region has the DNA TGTGCCAGCAGTTCACTCCCGGGACTTAGCACAGATACGCAGTATTTT.

This clone was counted a few times. The rearrangement joins TRBV7-3 to TRBJ2-7; a possible D gene is TRBD1 (7 bases). The CDR3 is 14 residues long. Deletions cut 5 bases from V and 3 bases from J, with 14 bases between. Per the germline V gene, CDR1 is SGHTA and CDR2 is FQGTGA. CDR3 loop: CASSQGGGGYEQYF. The CDR3 coding sequence is TGTGCCAGCAGCCAAGGAGGGGGCGGCTACGAGCAGTACTTC.

This chain uses TRBV5-1 with TRBJ1-1; tentatively, D is TRBD1 (5 bases). CDR1 is SGHRS, CDR2 YFSETQ, per germline. Trimming cost V 2 bases and J 0 bases, with 17 bases left between them. CDR3 length equals 17 residues. The CDR3 loop is CASSFLPLTDMNTEAFF. CDR3 sequence (DNA): TGCGCCAGCAGCTTTCTTCCCCTAACGGACATGAACACTGAAGCTTTCTTT.

The chain links TRBV18 to TRBJ2-1; 8 bases line up with TRBD1. The J segment lost 7 bases and the V segment lost 3 bases, leaving 8 bases of the junction unmatched. CDR3 length equals 15 residues. Germline V gene lookup returns CDR1 KGHSH and CDR2 LQKENI. The CDR3 nucleotides are TGTGCCAGCTCACCTATGGGACAGGACTTGAATGAGCAGTTCTTC. Translated: CASSPMGQDLNEQFF.

The chain recombines TRBV5-4 with TRBJ2-3; TRBD1 matches at 8 bases. The germline V gene encodes CDR1 SGHNT and CDR2 YYREEE (reference sequence). This CDR3 has 16 amino acids. Trimming removed 4 bases from V and 0 bases from J; junction bases left unmatched: 7. The CDR3 nucleotides read TGTGCCAGCAGCGGCGGACAGGGAGAAAGCACAGATACGCAGTATTTT. The encoded protein is CASSGGQGESTDTQYF.

This sequence joins TRBV6-5 and TRBJ1-5; D gene ambiguous. Germline V gene sequence: CDR1 MNHEY, CDR2 SVGAGI. V gave up 6 bases and J gave up 7 bases, with 13 bases separating them. The CDR3 consists of 13 residues. The CDR3 loop is CASSLNTEQPQHF. The CDR3 DNA is TGTGCCAGCAGCTTAAATACAGAGCAGCCCCAGCATTTT.

The CDR3 nucleotides read TGTGCCAGCAGCACGCCCTTGGGGGGACTTGGCGGTAATGAGCAGTTCTTC. Translation: CASSTPLGGLGGNEQFF. This rearrangement joins TRBV9 to TRBJ2-1; TRBD2 might be the D (6 bases). The length of the CDR3 is 17 residues. V lost 4 bases and J lost 7, with 24 bases in between. Germline-derived CDR1 and CDR2 are SGDLS and YYNGEE.

This chain joins TRBV4-2 and TRBJ1-4; 11 nucleotides line up with TRBD1. Germline CDR1 reads LGHNA; CDR2 reads YNFKEQ. The trim removed 1 base at V and 7 bases at J, leaving 2 bases unmatched. The CDR3 runs to 15 residues. The CDR3 is CASSQGGQGGEKLFF. Here the CDR3 DNA reads TGTGCCAGCAGCCAAGGGGGACAGGGGGGTGAAAAACTGTTTTTT.

The chain has TRBV28 and TRBJ2-7; no firm D call. Looked up from germline, CDR1 is MDHEN and CDR2 is SYDVKM. Trimming cost V 4 bases and J 3 bases, with 10 bases left between them. The CDR3 totals 13 residues. The CDR3 sequence: CASSSKNSYEQYF. In nucleotides, the CDR3 is TGTGCCAGCAGTTCTAAGAACAGCTACGAGCAGTACTTC.

This chain joins TRBV2 and TRBJ2-7; no clear D gene. The length of the CDR3 is 14 residues. Germline CDR1 is SNHLY and CDR2 is FYNNEI. The germline V and J ends were trimmed by 3 bases and 0 bases, with 9 bases remaining between them. CDR3 in amino acids: CASSEQASSYEQYF. In DNA, the CDR3 is TGTGCCAGCAGTGAGCAGGCAAGCTCCTACGAGCAGTACTTC.

This clone was observed a handful of times. This sequence joins TRBV27 and TRBJ2-1, with 11 positions matching TRBD2. Trimming removed 5 bases from V and 0 bases from J; junction bases left unmatched: 12. The CDR3 has 19 amino acids. Germline V lookup: CDR1 MNHEY, CDR2 SMNVEV (reference sequence). CDR3: CASSPTSGSSLFSYNEQFF. As DNA, the CDR3 is TGTGCCAGCAGTCCTACTAGCGGGAGTTCCCTATTCTCCTACAATGAGCAGTTCTTC.

V gene TRBV19 combines with J gene TRBJ1-2; 7 nucleotides line up with TRBD1. CDR1 LNHDA and CDR2 SQIVND come from the germline V gene (reference sequence). The CDR3 loop spans 15 amino acids. The trim removed 5 bases at V and 0 bases at J, leaving 6 bases unmatched. The CDR3 region has the DNA TGTGCCAGTAGTTCGAGACAGGGAACTAACTATGGCTACACCTTC. This gives the protein CASSSRQGTNYGYTF.

This chain links TRBV9 with TRBJ2-3, with TRBD1 as a possible D gene (5 bases). Germline assignment: CDR1 SGDLS and CDR2 YYNGEE. V was cut by 0 bases and J by 2 bases, with 7 bases left in between. This CDR3 has 14 amino acids. CDR3 loop: CASSVETATDTQYF. CDR3 in DNA: TGTGCCAGCAGCGTAGAGACAGCCACAGATACGCAGTATTTT.

The rearrangement links TRBV6-4 to TRBJ2-1, with D possibly matching TRBD1 (6 bases). Germline CDR1 reads MRHNA; CDR2 reads SNTAGT. V was shortened by 1 base and J by 5 bases, with 9 bases between the two germline ends. The CDR3 covers 14 residues. The CDR3 sequence is CASSDLQGHNEQFF. CDR3 DNA sequence: TGTGCCAGCAGTGACTTACAGGGCCACAATGAGCAGTTCTTC.

The chain joins TRBV4-3 to TRBJ2-3; D perhaps matches TRBD2 (6 bases). Germline V CDR1 and CDR2: LGHNA, YSLEER. Trimming cost V 0 bases and J 4 bases, with 20 bases left between them. The CDR3 contains 18 residues. The CDR3 loop reads CASSQELAGTSLADTQYF. The CDR3 DNA follows: TGCGCCAGCAGCCAAGAATTGGCGGGAACCTCTTTAGCAGATACGCAGTATTTT.